This T cell receptor beta chain was identified in a study of blood T cell repertoires in COVID-19. Study-wide context: The analysed material was cDNA or gDNA that came from T cells, B-cell-depleted T cells, or PBMCs.

Produced via immunoSEQ multiplex PCR; TCRdb's table is partial and in-frame only. The sample includes a few hundred thousand clones, around 90% of them seen just once. Germline CDR1 and CDR2: MNHEY and SVGEGT. V was pared by 4 bases and J by 10 bases, with 14 bases between. The CDR3 spans 14 residues. The sample holds a few counts of this clone. V is TRBV6-2 or TRBV6-3 and J is TRBJ2-6; weak D call: TRBD1 (6 bases). This sequence was found in a man between 18 and 29 years old with active or convalescent COVID-19. Sequenced material: peripheral blood. This CDR3 reads CASSWERTENVLTF. As DNA, the CDR3 is TGTGCCAGCAGTTGGGAACGGACAGAAAACGTCCTGACTTTC.